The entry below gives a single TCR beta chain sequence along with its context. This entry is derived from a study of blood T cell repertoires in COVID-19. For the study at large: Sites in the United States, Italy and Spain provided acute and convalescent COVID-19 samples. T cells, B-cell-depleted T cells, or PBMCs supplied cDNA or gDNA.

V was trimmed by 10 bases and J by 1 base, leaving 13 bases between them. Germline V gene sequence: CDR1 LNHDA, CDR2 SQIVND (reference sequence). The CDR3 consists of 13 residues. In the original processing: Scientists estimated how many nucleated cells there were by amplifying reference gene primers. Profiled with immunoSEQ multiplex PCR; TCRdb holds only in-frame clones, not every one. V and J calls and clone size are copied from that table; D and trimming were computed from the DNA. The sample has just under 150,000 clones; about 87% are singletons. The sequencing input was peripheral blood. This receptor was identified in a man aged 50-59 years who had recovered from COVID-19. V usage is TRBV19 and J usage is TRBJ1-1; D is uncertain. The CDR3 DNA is TGTGCCACCTATCCCCCGGGGAACACTGAAGCTTTCTTT. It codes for CATYPPGNTEAFF.